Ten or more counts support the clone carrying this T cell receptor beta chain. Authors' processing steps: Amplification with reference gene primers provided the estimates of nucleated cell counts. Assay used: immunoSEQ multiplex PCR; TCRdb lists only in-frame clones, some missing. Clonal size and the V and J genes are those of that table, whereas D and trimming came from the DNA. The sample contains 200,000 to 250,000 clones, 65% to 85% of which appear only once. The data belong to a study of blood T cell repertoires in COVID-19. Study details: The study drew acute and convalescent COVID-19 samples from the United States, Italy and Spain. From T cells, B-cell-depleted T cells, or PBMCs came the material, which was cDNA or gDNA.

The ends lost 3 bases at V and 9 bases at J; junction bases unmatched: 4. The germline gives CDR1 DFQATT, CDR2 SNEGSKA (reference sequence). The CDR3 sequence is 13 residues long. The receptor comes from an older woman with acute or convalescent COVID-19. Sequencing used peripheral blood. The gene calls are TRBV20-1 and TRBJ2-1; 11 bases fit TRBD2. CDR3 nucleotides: TGCAGTGCTAGTAGCGGGGGGGCCGGTGAGCAGTTCTTC. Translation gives CSASSGGAGEQFF.